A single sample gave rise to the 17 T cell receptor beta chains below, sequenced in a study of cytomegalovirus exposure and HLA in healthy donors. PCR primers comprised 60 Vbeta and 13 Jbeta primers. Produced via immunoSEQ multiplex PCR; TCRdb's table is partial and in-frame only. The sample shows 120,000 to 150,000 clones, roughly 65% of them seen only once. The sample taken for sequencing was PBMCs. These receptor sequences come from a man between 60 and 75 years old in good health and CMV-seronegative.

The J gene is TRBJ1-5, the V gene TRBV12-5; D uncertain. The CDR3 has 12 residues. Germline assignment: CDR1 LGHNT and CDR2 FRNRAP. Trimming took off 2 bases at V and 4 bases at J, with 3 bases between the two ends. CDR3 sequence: CASGLSNQPQHF. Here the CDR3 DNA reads TGTGCTAGTGGTTTGTCGAATCAGCCCCAGCATTTT.

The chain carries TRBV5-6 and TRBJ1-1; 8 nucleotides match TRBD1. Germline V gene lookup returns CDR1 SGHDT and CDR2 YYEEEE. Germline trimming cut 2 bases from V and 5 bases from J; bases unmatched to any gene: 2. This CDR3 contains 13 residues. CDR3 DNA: TGTGCCAGCAGCTTAACAGGGGGTACTGAAGCTTTCTTT. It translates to CASSLTGGTEAFF.

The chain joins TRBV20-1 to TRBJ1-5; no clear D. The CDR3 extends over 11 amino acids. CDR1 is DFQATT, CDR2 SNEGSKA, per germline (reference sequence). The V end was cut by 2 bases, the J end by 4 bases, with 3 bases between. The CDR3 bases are TGCAGTGCTAGACTGAATCAGCCCCAGCATTTT. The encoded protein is CSARLNQPQHF.

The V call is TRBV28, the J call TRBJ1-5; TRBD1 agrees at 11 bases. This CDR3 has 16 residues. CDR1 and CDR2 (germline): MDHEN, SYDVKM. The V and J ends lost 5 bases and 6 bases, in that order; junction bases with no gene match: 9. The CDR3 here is CASSPNGQGASQPQHF. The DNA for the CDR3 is TGTGCCAGCAGTCCAAACGGACAGGGGGCAAGTCAGCCCCAGCATTTT.

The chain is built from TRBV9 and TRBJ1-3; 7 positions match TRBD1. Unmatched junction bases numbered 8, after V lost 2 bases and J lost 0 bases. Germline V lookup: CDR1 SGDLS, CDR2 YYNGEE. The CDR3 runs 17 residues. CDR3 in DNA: TGTGCCAGCAGCGTTTACGACAGGGCCTCCTCTGGAAACACCATATATTTT. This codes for CASSVYDRASSGNTIYF. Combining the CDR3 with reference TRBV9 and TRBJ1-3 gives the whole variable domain DSGVTQTPKHLITATGQRVTLRCSPRSGDLSVYWYQQSLDQGLQFLIQYYNGEERAKGNILERFSAQQFPDLHSELNLSSLELGDSALYFCASSVYDRASSGNTIYFGEGSWLTVV.

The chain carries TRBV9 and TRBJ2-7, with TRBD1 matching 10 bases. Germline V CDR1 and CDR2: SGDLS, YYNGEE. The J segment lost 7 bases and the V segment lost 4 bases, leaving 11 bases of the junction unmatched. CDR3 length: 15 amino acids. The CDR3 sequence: CASSPTGGDRGEQYF. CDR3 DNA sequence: TGTGCCAGCAGCCCGACAGGGGGCGATCGGGGAGAGCAGTACTTC.

CDR3 in amino acids: CSVKGWNTEAFF. As DNA, the CDR3 is TGCAGCGTCAAGGGGTGGAACACTGAAGCTTTCTTT. The V and J genes are TRBV29-1 and TRBJ1-1; D is possibly TRBD1 (5 bases). V was pared by 6 bases and J by 1 base, with 9 bases between. Germline loops: CDR1 SQVTM, CDR2 ANQGSEA. There are 12 residues in the CDR3.

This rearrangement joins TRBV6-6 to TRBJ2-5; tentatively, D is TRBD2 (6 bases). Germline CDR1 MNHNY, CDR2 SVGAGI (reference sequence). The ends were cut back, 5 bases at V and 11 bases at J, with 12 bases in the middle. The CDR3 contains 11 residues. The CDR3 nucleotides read TGTGCCAGCAGTGGGACTGGGGAGCAGTACTTC. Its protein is CASSGTGEQYF.

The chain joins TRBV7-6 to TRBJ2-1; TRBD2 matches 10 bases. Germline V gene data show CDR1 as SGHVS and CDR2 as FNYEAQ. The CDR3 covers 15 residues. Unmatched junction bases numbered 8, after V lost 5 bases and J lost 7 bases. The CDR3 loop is CASSVSGTSVNEQFF. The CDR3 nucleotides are TGTGCCAGCAGCGTATCCGGGACTAGCGTAAATGAGCAGTTCTTC.

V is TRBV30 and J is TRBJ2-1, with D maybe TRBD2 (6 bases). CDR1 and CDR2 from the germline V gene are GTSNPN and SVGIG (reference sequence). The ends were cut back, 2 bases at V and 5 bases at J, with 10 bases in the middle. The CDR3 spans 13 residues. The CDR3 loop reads CAWSRLEHNEQFF. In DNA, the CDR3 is TGTGCCTGGAGTAGACTAGAACACAATGAGCAGTTCTTC. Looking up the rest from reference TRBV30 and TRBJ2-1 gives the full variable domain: SQTIHQWPATLVQPVGSPLSLECTVEGTSNPNLYWYRQAAGRGLQLLFYSVGIGQISSEVPQNLSASRPQDRQFILSSKKLLLSDSGFYLCAWSRLEHNEQFFGPGTRLTVL.

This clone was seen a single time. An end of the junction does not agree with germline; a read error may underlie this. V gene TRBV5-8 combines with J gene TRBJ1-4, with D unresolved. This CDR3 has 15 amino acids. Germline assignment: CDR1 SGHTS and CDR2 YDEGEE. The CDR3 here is CASSSGRYTNEKLFF. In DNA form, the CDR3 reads TGTGCCAGCAGCTCTGGAAGGTACACTAATGAAAAGCTGTTTTTT.

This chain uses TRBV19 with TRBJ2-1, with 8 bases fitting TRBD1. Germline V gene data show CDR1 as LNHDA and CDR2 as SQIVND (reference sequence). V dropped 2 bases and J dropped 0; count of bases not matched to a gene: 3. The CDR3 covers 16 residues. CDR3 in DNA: TGTGCCAGTAGTATATCGGGACAGGCCTCCTACAATGAGCAGTTCTTC. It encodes CASSISGQASYNEQFF.

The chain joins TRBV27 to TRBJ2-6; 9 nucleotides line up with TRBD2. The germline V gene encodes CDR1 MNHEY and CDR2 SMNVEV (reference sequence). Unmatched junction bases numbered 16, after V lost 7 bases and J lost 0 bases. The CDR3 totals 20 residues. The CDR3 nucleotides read TGTGCCAGCACCCTATCTAGTAGCGGGAGCTTTAGCTCTGGGGCCAACGTCCTGACTTTC. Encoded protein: CASTLSSSGSFSSGANVLTF.

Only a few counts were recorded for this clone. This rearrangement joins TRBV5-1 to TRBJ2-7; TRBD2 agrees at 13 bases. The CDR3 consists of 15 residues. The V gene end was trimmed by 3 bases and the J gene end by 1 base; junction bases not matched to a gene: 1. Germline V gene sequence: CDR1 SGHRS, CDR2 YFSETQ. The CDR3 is CASSWGLAGSYEQYF. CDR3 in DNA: TGCGCCAGCAGCTGGGGACTAGCGGGGTCCTACGAGCAGTACTTC.

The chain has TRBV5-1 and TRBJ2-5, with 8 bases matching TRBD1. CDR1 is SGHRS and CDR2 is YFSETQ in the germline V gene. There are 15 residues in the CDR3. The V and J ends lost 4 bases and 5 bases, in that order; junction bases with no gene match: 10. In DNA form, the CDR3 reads TGCGCCAGCAGCACCAGACAGGGGTCCGGGGAGACCCAGTACTTC. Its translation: CASSTRQGSGETQYF.

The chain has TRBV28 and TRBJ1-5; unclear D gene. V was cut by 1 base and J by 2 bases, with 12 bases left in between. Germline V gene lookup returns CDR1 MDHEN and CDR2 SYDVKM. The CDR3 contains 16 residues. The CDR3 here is CASSLSLMRGNQPQHF. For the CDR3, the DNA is TGTGCCAGCAGTTTATCCCTGATGCGGGGCAATCAGCCCCAGCATTTT.

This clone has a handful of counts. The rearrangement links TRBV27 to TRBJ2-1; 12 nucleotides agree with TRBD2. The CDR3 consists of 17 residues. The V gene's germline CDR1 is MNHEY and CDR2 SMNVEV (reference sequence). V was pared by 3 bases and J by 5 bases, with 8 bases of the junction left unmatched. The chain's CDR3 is CASSFLTSGRGDNEQFF. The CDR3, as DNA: TGTGCCAGCAGTTTTTTGACTAGCGGGAGAGGGGACAATGAGCAGTTCTTC.